These 9 T cell receptor beta chains originate from one sample sequenced in a study of shared T cell receptors in the human thymus. TCRdb keeps only in-frame clones here, not all; method: immunoSEQ multiplex PCR. Among 650,000 to 950,000 clones listed, over 75% were seen once. In addition, the sample was reused for a study of human thymus T cells.

Sequencing was performed on thymocytes. The receptors shown here come from a girl under two years old with a congenital heart defect.

J is TRBJ1-4 and V is TRBV29-1; D is ambiguous. There are 14 residues in the CDR3. The V end was cut by 5 bases, the J end by 0 bases, with 10 bases between. Germline V gene data show CDR1 as SQVTM and CDR2 as ANQGSEA. CDR3 residues: CSVTLPATNEKLFF. For the CDR3, the DNA is TGCAGCGTTACGTTGCCAGCAACTAATGAAAAACTGTTTTTT. Full variable domain (outside the CDR3, taken from reference TRBV29-1 and TRBJ1-4): SAVISQKPSRDICQRGTSLTIQCQVDSQVTMMFWYRQQPGQSLTLIATANQGSEATYESGFVIDKFPISRPNLTFSTLTVSNMSPEDSSIYLCSVTLPATNEKLFFGSGTQLSVL.

J is TRBJ2-2 and V is TRBV5-1, with D possibly TRBD2 on 6 matching bases. This CDR3 has 16 amino acids. CDR1 and CDR2 from the germline V gene are SGHRS and YFSETQ. V lost 0 bases to trimming and J lost 4 bases, with 13 bases between them. The CDR3 DNA reads as TGCGCCAGCAGCTTGGTCGGGAGATTCCTCACCGGGGAGCTGTTTTTT. It specifies CASSLVGRFLTGELFF. Looking up the rest from reference TRBV5-1 and TRBJ2-2 gives the full variable domain: KAGVTQTPRYLIKTRGQQVTLSCSPISGHRSVSWYQQTPGQGLQFLFEYFSETQRNKGNFPGRFSGRQFSNSRSEMNVSTLELGDSALYLCASSLVGRFLTGELFFGEGSRLTVL.

The chain uses TRBV6-1 and TRBJ1-3, with D unclear. CDR3 length equals 21 residues. In germline, CDR1 is MNHNS, CDR2 SASEGT. Trimming removed 0 bases at V and 0 bases at J, with 24 bases between. This chain's CDR3 is CASSEARRTPPRAFSGNTIYF. The CDR3 bases are TGTGCCAGCAGTGAAGCAAGGCGGACTCCCCCGCGGGCCTTCTCTGGAAACACCATATATTTT.

This clone was detected once. The V gene is TRBV4-1, the J gene TRBJ1-5; D remains unclear. CDR1 is MGHRA and CDR2 is YSYEKL in the germline V gene. The V end was cut by 0 bases, the J end by 0 bases, with 9 bases between. The CDR3 spans 16 residues. The CDR3 DNA reads TGCGCCAGCAGCCAAGACAAGGACTATAGCAATCAGCCCCAGCATTTT. This codes for CASSQDKDYSNQPQHF.

This clone showed up just once. The genes are TRBV28 and TRBJ1-2; D uncertain. V lost 5 bases and J 8 bases, leaving 18 bases between the germline ends. Germline loops: CDR1 MDHEN, CDR2 SYDVKM. CDR3 length equals 14 residues. The CDR3 DNA reads as TGTGCCAGCAGTCCCCTCGGTCCTACCAGGGGCTACACCTTC. Amino acid sequence: CASSPLGPTRGYTF.

This rearrangement joins TRBV10-3 to TRBJ1-1, with D hard to call. The V end lost 3 bases, the J end lost 3 bases, and 5 bases lay between the germline ends. The germline V gene has CDR1 ENHRY and CDR2 SYGVKD. This CDR3 has 12 residues. CDR3: CAISERYTEAFF. As DNA, the CDR3 is TGTGCCATCAGTGAACGGTACACTGAAGCTTTCTTT.

The chain is built from TRBV19 and TRBJ1-2; 7 bases map to TRBD1. The CDR3 consists of 19 residues. With V trimmed by 3 bases and J by 0 bases, 16 bases remained unmatched. Germline lookup yields CDR1 LNHDA and CDR2 SQIVND (reference sequence). Here the CDR3 reads CASSMGQGGQTRTNYGYTF. DNA of the CDR3: TGTGCCAGTAGTATGGGCCAGGGGGGACAGACTAGAACTAACTATGGCTACACCTTC.

The chain carries TRBV18 and TRBJ1-5; TRBD1 agrees at 7 bases. This CDR3 spans 13 amino acids. Per germline, CDR1 KGHSH and CDR2 LQKENI. Trimming at V came to 5 bases and at J to 4 bases, leaving 2 bases not matched to a gene. The CDR3 loop reads CASSATGNQPQHF. CDR3 bases: TGTGCCAGCTCAGCGACAGGGAATCAGCCCCAGCATTTT.

This clone has just one count. The chain recombines TRBV5-8 with TRBJ1-5, with D possibly being TRBD1 (5 bases). CDR1 and CDR2 (germline): SGHTS, YDEGEE. The CDR3 sequence is 17 residues long. V was trimmed by 0 bases and J by 0 bases, leaving 13 bases between them. The CDR3 sequence is CASSLVRGLISNQPQHF. CDR3 coding DNA: TGTGCCAGCAGCTTGGTCCGGGGGTTGATTAGCAATCAGCCCCAGCATTTT. The entire variable domain, with the rest obtained from reference TRBV5-8 and TRBJ1-5, is as follows: EAGVTQSPTHLIKTRGQQATLRCSPISGHTSVYWYQQALGLGLQFLLWYDEGEERNRGNFPPRFSGRQFPNYSSELNVNALELEDSALYLCASSLVRGLISNQPQHFGDGTRLSIL.